These 2 T cell receptor beta chains were sequenced from one sample in a study of T cells after yellow fever vaccination. TCRdb re-analysed the 5' RACE reads in MiXCR, keeping a single row per CDR3 protein. Seen here are under 600,000 distinct CDR3 sequences, 13% observed once, and the top ten hold more than 12%. Sequencing used PBMCs, obtained on the day of the yellow fever booster vaccination. The receptors shown here come from a man aged 30 to 39 who received the YFV17D yellow fever vaccine.

J is TRBJ2-5 and V is TRBV14, with D perhaps TRBD1 (5 bases). The CDR3 covers 14 residues. The germline gives CDR1 SGHDN, CDR2 FVKESK. Trimming took off 2 bases at V and 2 bases at J, with 9 bases between the two ends. In DNA, the CDR3 is TGTGCCAGCAGCCAACTTCAGGGACAAGAGACCCAGTACTTC. Amino acid sequence: CASSQLQGQETQYF.

This clonotype appeared many times. The chain links TRBV7-8 to TRBJ2-3, with 9 bases that match TRBD2. V trimming: 2 bases; J trimming: 5 bases; junction bases outside the gene matches: 8. Germline assignment: CDR1 SGHVS and CDR2 FQNEAQ. This CDR3 is 16 amino acids long. The CDR3 nucleotides read TGTGCCAGCAGCTTATTAGGACTAGCGACCGGAGATACGCAGTATTTT. Its protein is CASSLLGLATGDTQYF.